This record covers a single T cell receptor (beta chain). The antigen is undetermined. The method was immunoSEQ multiplex PCR; TCRdb's version includes in-frame clones alone and lacks a portion of them. The sample shows 70,000 or so clones, just under 95% of them seen only once. The data derive from a study of lymphopenia after photon versus proton radiotherapy. Study outcomes and limitations: Photon-treated patients lost naive T cells and TCR diversity; proton-treated stayed stable. After the lymphocyte nadir, photon-treated repertoires showed oligoclonal expansion, especially of CD8+ Temra cells. Better survival with proton therapy was suggested as possible, not demonstrated. Post-nadir TCR diversity decline inversely tracked overall survival among those who died.

Germline CDR1 MNHEY, CDR2 SMNVEV (reference sequence). After removal of 5 bases from V and 4 bases from J, the junction contained 7 bases not matched to a gene. The CDR3 sequence is 14 residues long. Sequenced here: peripheral blood, sampled from a patient treated with photon-based radiotherapy. The receptor was derived from a middle-aged woman with cholangiocarcinoma. The J gene is TRBJ2-7, the V gene TRBV27, with TRBD1 matching 8 bases. This CDR3 reads CASSLRTGRYEQYF. In DNA form, the CDR3 reads TGTGCCAGCAGTCTAAGGACAGGGCGGTACGAGCAGTACTTC.